This T cell receptor (beta chain) comes out of a study of blood T cell repertoires in COVID-19. V lost 2 bases to trimming and J lost 4 bases, with 11 bases between them. Germline V gene lookup returns CDR1 MNHEY and CDR2 SVGAGI. The length of the CDR3 is 14 residues. Clones were read by immunoSEQ multiplex PCR, and TCRdb kept only the in-frame ones, dropping some. In the table there are 150,000 to 180,000 clones, roughly four fifths of which are singletons. The chain links TRBV6-5 to TRBJ1-2; D remains ambiguous. The sequence came from a woman aged 55-75 years with COVID-19, enrolled during active disease. Sequenced material: peripheral blood. In nucleotides, the CDR3 is TGTGCCAGCAGTTACGGTCGCCAGGCCTATGGCTACACCTTC. It translates to CASSYGRQAYGYTF.